The text below deals with one TCR beta chain. The antigen is not known. TCRdb called the RT-PCR reads again in MiXCR, with one record for every CDR3 protein. In the table there are 430,000 or so distinct CDR3 sequences, 10% to 11% of which are singletons. V lost 0 bases, J lost 8 bases, and 9 bases lay in between. From germline, CDR1 is SGHRS and CDR2 YFSETQ. The CDR3 sequence is 14 residues long. This sample is part of a study of response to subunit inactivated influenza vaccine. Notes on the study in general: Authors suggested seasonal influenza vaccinations each recruit few new T cells.

Sequenced material: PBMCs from blood, taken 40 to 50 days after vaccination. The chain joins TRBV5-1 to TRBJ1-6; D is unresolved. The clonotype originates from a middle-aged man who received an inactivated influenza vaccine. The CDR3 DNA sequence: TGCGCCAGCAGCTTGGGGTTCGGGTATTCACCCCTCCACTTT. This sequence encodes CASSLGFGYSPLHF.